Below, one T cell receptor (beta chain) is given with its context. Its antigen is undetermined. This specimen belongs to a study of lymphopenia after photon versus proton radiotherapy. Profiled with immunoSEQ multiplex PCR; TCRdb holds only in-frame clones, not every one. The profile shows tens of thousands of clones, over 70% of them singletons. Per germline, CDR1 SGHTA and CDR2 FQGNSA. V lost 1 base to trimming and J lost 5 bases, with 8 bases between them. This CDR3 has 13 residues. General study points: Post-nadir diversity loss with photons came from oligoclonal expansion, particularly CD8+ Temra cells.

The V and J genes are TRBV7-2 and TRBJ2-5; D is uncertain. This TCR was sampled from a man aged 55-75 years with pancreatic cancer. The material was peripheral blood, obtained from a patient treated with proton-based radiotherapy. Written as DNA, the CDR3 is TGTGCCAGCAGCTTAGACGGCTTGGAGACCCAGTACTTC. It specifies CASSLDGLETQYF.